This T cell receptor beta chain was recovered during a study of shared clonotypes between healthy human individuals (dated by TCRdb to 2019 to 2021). About the study as a whole: The cohort comprised a couple of women and three men aged 18 to 49 years. For each donor, CD4 naive and CD4 memory were each run on three plates, CD8 naive on two plates, and CD8 memory on one plate. The study deeply sequenced blood TCR repertoires of five healthy adults to estimate repertoire size and the extent of clonotype sharing between individuals. Different laboratories and diverse techniques were used to prepare libraries and sequence TCR repertoires, to increase sequencing depth and limit assay-specific biases. Each donor's leukapheresis produced roughly between roughly 0.85 and 10 billion PBMCs. Here is what the overall study found, with its caveats: Compared with non-shared clonotypes, the clonotypes found in all four sorted-subset donors had higher generation probabilities. About 4.5% of naive CD4, 3.5% of naive CD8, approximately 2.2% of memory CD4, and about 0.4% of memory CD8 clonotypes were shared across several donors. Incomplete sequencing was indicated by rarefaction of sorted-subset datasets, despite the large sequencing depth. Based on pairwise subsampling, the degree of clonotype sharing among donors was expected to be affected by sequencing depth. Naive subsets generally had larger estimated clonotype richness than memory subsets did. Sampling was restricted to blood, and TCR repertoires in tissues likely differ from the TCR repertoires found in blood. The small number of donors limited the genetic and exposure-history diversity represented.

Worth noting for this clone: Its antigen is unknown. Base qualities are missing; no much larger clone stands one base away.

Using the deep immunoSEQ assay, multiplex PCR amplified TCR CDR3 regions from genomic DNA. Extracted genomic DNA from each cell subset was spread evenly across all wells of several immunoSEQ 96-well plates, with each plate serving as a replicate. For sorted subsets, each replicate PCR was loaded with approximately 0.2 ug genomic DNA, equivalent to about 30,000 T cell genomes. The purified libraries were quantified using a Qubit 3.0 fluorometer, sized with a Bioanalyzer 2100, and then quantified again using the KAPA Library Quantification kit. Each immunoSEQ 96-well plate was sequenced on its own single-read 150-cycle Illumina NextSeq 550 flow cell. Processing in the source paper ran as follows. Because only junctional sequences without quality scores were contained in the immunoSEQ output, filtering matching that applied to full-length reads could not be performed. To assign V/J genes and CDR3, sequences were annotated against IMGT germline references using PyIR, a Python wrapper for IgBLAST v1.9. Reads were removed for weak V/J assignments (E-value above 1e-6), missing CDR3, stop codons, out-of-frame junctions, or ambiguous translated residues. A V3J clonotype was defined by an identical inferred V gene, J gene, and CDR3 amino acid sequence. Percentage overlap between repertoires was calculated by dividing the number of shared unique clonotypes by the size of the smaller repertoire. Richness of each repertoire was evaluated using RTK rarefaction, the Chao1 estimator, and Recon v2.1 estimates of unobserved clonotypes. For all TCRbeta clonotypes obtained by the gDNA method from a few donors, generation probabilities were computed with OLGA. Here the immuneACCESS table is served through TCRdb, limited to in-frame sequences with V and J called. Missing clones are a known gap in these copies; in checked studies unresolved V genes cover under half, and the rest lacks a known reason. That table supplies the V and J calls and clone size; D and trimming were determined from the DNA. The sample table shows roughly 640,000 clones, and roughly 70% are seen once. The ten largest clones capture approximately 1.8% of the sample.

Healthy HIV-negative adults with no recently reported acute infections or vaccinations were included as donors. Only Caucasian adults living in Nashville, Tennessee, USA were represented among the donors. CD4+ T cells were enriched by magnetic negative selection, after which naive cells were positively selected on CD45RA and the negative fraction was taken as the memory subset. Blood was obtained by leukapheresis, after which PBMCs were separated by Ficoll-Histopaque density gradient centrifugation and cryopreserved in liquid nitrogen vapor phase. Analytical flow cytometry was used to check the purity and quantity of every magnetically sorted T cell population. Genomic DNA was isolated from each sorted fraction and quantified by UV absorbance on a Nanodrop 2000c. Relative to germline, V is 7 bases shorter and J is 3 bases shorter, with 10 bases between their ends. From the cysteine up to the phenylalanine, the CDR3 has a length of 13 residues. Only the CDR3 DNA is retained, 39 bases long and in frame from the first base. CDR1 MNHNS and CDR2 SASEGT are derived from the germline V gene.

The sequencing sample was made of memory CD4+ T cells sorted from blood. What this sample's cell subset or site label stands for: CD45RA-negative fraction. The clonotype originates from a woman in her 30s in good health. Here the chain combines TRBV6-1 and TRBJ1-3; no D segment can be confidently identified. The DNA sequence follows: TGTGCCAGCACCGACGCGCATGGAAACACCATATATTTT. Translated, this gives CASTDAHGNTIYF.